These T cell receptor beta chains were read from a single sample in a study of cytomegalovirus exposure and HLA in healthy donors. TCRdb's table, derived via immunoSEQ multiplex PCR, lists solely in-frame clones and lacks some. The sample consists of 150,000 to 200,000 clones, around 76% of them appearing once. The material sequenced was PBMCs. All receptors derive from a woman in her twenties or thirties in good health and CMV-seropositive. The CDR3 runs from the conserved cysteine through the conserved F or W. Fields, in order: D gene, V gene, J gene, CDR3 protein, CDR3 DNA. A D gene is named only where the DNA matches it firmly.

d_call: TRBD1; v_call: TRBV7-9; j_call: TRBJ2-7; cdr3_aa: CASSPPPGQGIYEQYF; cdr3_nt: TGTGCCAGCAGCCCGCCGCCGGGACAGGGGATCTACGAGCAGTACTTC
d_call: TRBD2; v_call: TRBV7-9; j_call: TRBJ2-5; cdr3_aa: CASRGLAGALQETQYF; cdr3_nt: TGTGCCAGCAGAGGTCTAGCGGGGGCCCTCCAAGAGACCCAGTACTTC
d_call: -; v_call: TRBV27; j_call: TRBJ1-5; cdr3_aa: CASSGGNSNQPQHF; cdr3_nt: TGTGCCAGCAGTGGCGGAAATAGCAATCAGCCCCAGCATTTT
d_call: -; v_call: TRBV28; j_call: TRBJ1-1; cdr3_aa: CASVLREEEAFF; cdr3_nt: TGTGCCAGCGTTCTTCGGGAGGAAGAAGCTTTCTTT
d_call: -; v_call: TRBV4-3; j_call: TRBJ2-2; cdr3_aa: CASSQDRIRRVLNTGELFF; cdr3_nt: TGCGCCAGCAGCCAAGATAGAATACGGAGGGTACTTAACACCGGGGAGCTGTTTTTT
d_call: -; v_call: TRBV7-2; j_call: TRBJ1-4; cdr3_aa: CASSLGGGPTNEKLFF; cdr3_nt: TGTGCCAGCAGCTTAGGAGGGGGACCAACTAATGAAAAACTGTTTTTT
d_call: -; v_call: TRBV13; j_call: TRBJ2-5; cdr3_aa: CASSDRLGETQYF; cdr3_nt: TGTGCCAGCAGCGACAGGCTGGGAGAGACCCAGTACTTC
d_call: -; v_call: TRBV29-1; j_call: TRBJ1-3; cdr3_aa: CSVGSGNGNTIYF; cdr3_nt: TGCAGCGTTGGCTCGGGGAACGGAAACACCATATATTTT
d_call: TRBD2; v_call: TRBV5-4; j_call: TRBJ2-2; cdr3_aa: CASSLAASGVTGELFF; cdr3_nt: TGTGCCAGCAGCTTGGCGGCTAGCGGGGTCACCGGGGAGCTGTTTTTT
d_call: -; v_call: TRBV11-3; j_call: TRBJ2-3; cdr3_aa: CASSQRTLTDTQYF; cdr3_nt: TGTGCCAGCAGCCAACGGACTCTCACAGATACGCAGTATTTT
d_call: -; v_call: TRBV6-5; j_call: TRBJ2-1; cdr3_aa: CASSYGGSPHNEQFF; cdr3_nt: TGTGCCAGCAGTTACGGAGGGTCCCCCCACAATGAGCAGTTCTTC
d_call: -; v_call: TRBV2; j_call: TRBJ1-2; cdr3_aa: CASTYREDYGYTF; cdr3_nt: TGTGCCAGCACTTATAGGGAGGACTATGGCTACACCTTC
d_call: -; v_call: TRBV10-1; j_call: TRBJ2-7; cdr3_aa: CASSEGDEQYF; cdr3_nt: TGCGCCAGCAGTGAAGGGGACGAGCAGTACTTC
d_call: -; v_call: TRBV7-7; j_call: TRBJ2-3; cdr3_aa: CASSLRTGGTDTQYF; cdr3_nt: TGTGCCAGCAGCTTACGGACTGGGGGCACAGATACGCAGTATTTT